This TCR beta chain originates from a study of OX40 agonist ivuxolimab in advanced cancers. In the study overall: The study enrolled dose-escalation patients with hepatocellular carcinoma, melanoma, renal cell or head and neck cancer. Eligibility rules accepted prior anti-PD-1, anti-PD-L1 or anti-CTLA-4 therapy, and around 40% had some. The study, taken as a whole, reports: Averaged across samples, CD8+ T cells carried more expanded clones than CD4+ did.

Profiling relied on immunoSEQ multiplex PCR, and the TCRdb table lists in-frame clones only, not all of them. The sample shows tens of thousands of clones, almost 95% of them seen only once. As regards this clone: Its specificity is not known.

Specimen: CD4+ or CD8+ T cells sorted from blood, collected in a trial of the OX40 agonist ivuxolimab. This TCR was recovered from an adult with an advanced solid tumor such as melanoma, head and neck, liver or kidney cancer.

The DNA of the CDR3 is TGTGCCAGCAGCAGACGTGGGCAGGGGGCAAACGAGCAGTACTTC. Translated, it gives CASSRRGQGANEQYF. The V call is TRBV5-4, the J call TRBJ2-7, with TRBD1 matching 8 bases. This CDR3 has 15 amino acids. The trim removed 4 bases at V and 5 bases at J, leaving 11 bases unmatched. Per germline, CDR1 SGHNT and CDR2 YYREEE (reference sequence).